Shown below are 9 T cell receptor beta chains from a single sample sequenced in a study. TCRdb fed the reads into MiXCR, producing one record per CDR3 protein. The profile shows 12,000 to 15,000 distinct CDR3 sequences, 30% to 45% of them singletons. What was sequenced was blood. All receptors come from a human donor.

This sequence joins TRBV20-1 and TRBJ2-1; the match to TRBD2 covers 11 bases. CDR3 size: 14 residues. Trimming removed 8 bases from V and 7 bases from J; junction bases left unmatched: 10. Germline V CDR1 and CDR2: DFQATT, SNEGSKA (reference sequence). The CDR3 coding sequence is TGCAGTCCAACTAGCGGGAGTTTTCTAAATGAGCAGTTCTTC. The encoded protein is CSPTSGSFLNEQFF.

The CDR3 is CSDIVGTAWDTEAFF. The DNA of the CDR3 is TGCAGTGACATTGTGGGGACAGCTTGGGACACTGAAGCTTTCTTT. This sequence joins TRBV20-1 and TRBJ1-1, with 7 bases fitting TRBD1. Germline values: CDR1 DFQATT, CDR2 SNEGSKA (reference sequence). The CDR3 runs 15 residues. V lost 7 bases, J lost 3 bases, and 14 bases stayed unmatched.

This clonotype was seen many times. The chain joins TRBV4-3 to TRBJ2-1; TRBD2 aligns across 8 bases. Germline-derived CDR1 and CDR2 are LGHNA and YSLEER. V shed 0 bases and J 4 bases; nucleotides not matched to a gene: 14. CDR3 length equals 19 residues. The CDR3 DNA follows: TGCGCCAGCAGCCAAGATAGCGCTCTGCCTAGCGGGTTTTACAATGAGCAGTTCTTC. This codes for CASSQDSALPSGFYNEQFF.

The rearrangement joins TRBV4-2 to TRBJ1-3, with unresolved D. The CDR3 extends over 15 amino acids. CDR1 and CDR2 from the germline V gene are LGHNA and YNFKEQ. Trimming shortened V by 1 base and J by 0 bases, and 7 bases separated the two germline ends. Here the CDR3 DNA reads TGTGCCAGCAGCCAAGGAGGAATCTCTGGAAACACCATATATTTT. Translating it yields CASSQGGISGNTIYF.

In this sample, this clonotype is medium-sized. The rearrangement uses TRBV4-3 and TRBJ2-1; 8 positions agree with TRBD2. The CDR3 has 16 amino acids. After removal of 1 base from V and 7 bases from J, the junction contained 9 bases not matched to a gene. Germline CDR1 and CDR2: LGHNA and YSLEER. The CDR3 is CASSQVGLAVKNEQFF. Here the CDR3 DNA reads TGCGCCAGCAGCCAAGTTGGACTAGCAGTTAAGAATGAGCAGTTCTTC.

The rearrangement uses TRBV4-1 and TRBJ2-1; the D is unclear. The CDR3 consists of 14 residues. Trimming stripped 0 bases from V and 3 bases from J, with 6 bases between. Germline V gene lookup returns CDR1 MGHRA and CDR2 YSYEKL. DNA for the CDR3: TGCGCCAGCAGCCAAGAATCGGGCTACAATGAGCAGTTCTTC. Translating it yields CASSQESGYNEQFF.

The chain combines TRBV4-3 with TRBJ1-3; 9 bases fit TRBD1. J lost 3 bases, V lost 2 bases, and 5 bases had no gene match. Germline-derived CDR1 and CDR2 are LGHNA and YSLEER. This CDR3 region has 16 residues. CDR3 sequence reads: CASSQLSGQGGNTIYF. Here the CDR3 DNA reads TGCGCCAGCAGCCAACTCTCGGGACAGGGTGGAAACACCATATATTTT.

This clonotype is categorized as medium-sized. The rearrangement uses TRBV29-1 and TRBJ2-3; a possible D gene is TRBD1 (5 bases). CDR3 length: 13 amino acids. Germline assignment: CDR1 SQVTM and CDR2 ANQGSEA. Trimming removed 1 base from V and 4 bases from J, with 9 bases in between. The CDR3 protein is CSVEGQGPDTQYF. CDR3 bases: TGCAGCGTTGAAGGGCAGGGCCCAGATACGCAGTATTTT.

As to this clonotype: This may stem from a read error, because a much larger clone lies one nucleotide away. V usage is TRBV6-2 or TRBV6-3 and J usage is TRBJ2-5; perhaps TRBD2 as D (5 bases). The CDR3 loop spans 12 amino acids. The germline V gene has CDR1 MNHEY and CDR2 SVGEGT. The CDR3 is CTSTTRDETQYF. CDR3 coding DNA: TGTACCAGCACCACGAGGGATGAGACCCAGTACTTC.